The 7 T cell receptor beta chains below come from one sample, sequenced in a study of blood T cell repertoires in COVID-19. Repertoires were generated with immunoSEQ multiplex PCR, while TCRdb's copy carries only in-frame clones and drops some. Of a few hundred thousand clones listed, about 90% are singletons. Input material: peripheral blood. The source of these receptors is a man aged 18-30 years with COVID-19, enrolled during active disease.

This rearrangement joins TRBV6-5 to TRBJ2-7; D is possibly TRBD1 (6 bases). CDR1 and CDR2 (germline): MNHEY, SVGAGI. Trimming shortened V by 6 bases and J by 2 bases, and 14 bases separated the two germline ends. The CDR3 length is 14 residues. The CDR3 spells CASRLDSYTYEQYF. CDR3 DNA: TGTGCCAGCAGGCTGGACAGCTACACCTACGAGCAGTACTTC.

The sample holds one count of this clone. The chain links TRBV5-5 to TRBJ2-3, with D perhaps matching TRBD2 (5 bases). CDR3 size: 17 residues. Deletions cut 0 bases from V and 0 bases from J, with 14 bases between. Germline values: CDR1 SGHKS, CDR2 YYEKEE (reference sequence). The DNA for the CDR3 is TGTGCCAGCAGCTTGGGGCGGGCGGAGCTTAGCACAGATACGCAGTATTTT. This encodes CASSLGRAELSTDTQYF.

The J gene is TRBJ1-6, the V gene TRBV6-2 or TRBV6-3; 8 bases fit TRBD1. Germline CDR1 is MNHEY and CDR2 is SVGEGT. Germline trimming cut 6 bases from V and 4 bases from J; bases unmatched to any gene: 5. This CDR3 is built from 15 residues. The CDR3 DNA reads TGTGCCAGCAGCCAGAGGACAGGGTATAATTCACCCCTCCACTTT. Protein product: CASSQRTGYNSPLHF.

This clone was counted only a few times. This chain joins TRBV7-9 and TRBJ2-7, with TRBD1 identical over 9 bases. J was trimmed by 0 bases and V by 5 bases; bases with no gene match: 11. The CDR3 is 17 residues long. The germline gives CDR1 SEHNR, CDR2 FQNEAQ (reference sequence). The DNA of the CDR3 is TGTGCCAGCAGCGTTACCAACAGGGGGCAAAGCTCCTACGAGCAGTACTTC. It encodes CASSVTNRGQSSYEQYF.

V usage is TRBV12-3 or TRBV12-4 and J usage is TRBJ1-2, with D hard to call. The V and J ends lost 4 bases and 8 bases respectively, with 8 bases between them. The CDR3 sequence is 11 residues long. The CDR3 reads CASSSSRGYTF. The CDR3 DNA reads TGTGCCAGCAGTTCCAGTCGCGGCTACACCTTC.

The V call is TRBV12-3 or TRBV12-4, the J call TRBJ2-3; D is uncertain. Trimming left V 8 bases short and J 5 bases short, with 11 bases between. This CDR3 has 12 residues. Here the CDR3 DNA reads TGTGCCAGCCTGGTAGCTGGAGATACGCAGTATTTT. Its translation: CASLVAGDTQYF.

On this clone itself: A much bigger clone sits one base away, suggesting this may be a read error. Other DNA sequences in this sample translate to the same CDR3. The chain employs TRBV7-2 and TRBJ2-1, with D uncertain. V gave up 5 bases and J gave up 0 bases, with 5 bases separating them. CDR3 length: 13 residues. The germline V gene encodes CDR1 SGHTA and CDR2 FQGNSA. In DNA, the CDR3 is TGTGCCAGCAGCCTCAGCTCCTACAATGAGCAGTTCTTC. Translation: CASSLSSYNEQFF.